Listed below are T cell receptor beta chains from one sample, sequenced in a study of blood T cell repertoires in COVID-19. TCRdb's copy holds only in-frame clones and misses some; the assay was immunoSEQ multiplex PCR. This sample has about 400,000 clones, with nearly 90% found just once. The sample taken for sequencing was PBMCs or T cells enriched from blood (not recorded which). These receptors came from a woman between 18 and 29 years old with acute COVID-19. CDR3s include the opening cysteine and the closing phenylalanine or tryptophan. A D gene is named only where the DNA matches it firmly. Clone size is not always given. Where it is, it says once, few, many or a class for expanded clones.

abundance	v_gene	len	j_gene	d_gene	CDR3aa	CDR3nt
once	TRBV7-9	17	TRBJ2-2	NA	CASSLVSRGSGTGELFF	TGTGCCAGCAGCTTGGTTTCGCGGGGATCGGGCACCGGGGAGCTGTTTTTT
NA	TRBV7-9	16	TRBJ2-5	NA	CASSLVVTRFGETQYF	TGTGCCAGCAGCTTAGTGGTCACCCGATTCGGGGAGACCCAGTACTTC
NA	TRBV5-1	14	TRBJ1-3	NA	CASSPQASGNTIYF	TGCGCCAGCAGCCCGCAGGCCTCTGGAAACACCATATATTTT
NA	TRBV2	15	TRBJ2-7	TRBD2	CASSEQRERPYEQYF	TGTGCCAGCAGTGAACAGCGGGAGAGGCCCTACGAGCAGTACTTC
NA	TRBV23-1	13	TRBJ2-7	NA	CASVSGHIYEQYF	TGCGCCAGCGTTTCGGGACACATCTACGAGCAGTACTTC
NA	TRBV30	14	TRBJ1-1	NA	CAWPEGGMNTEAFF	TGTGCCTGGCCCGAGGGGGGGATGAACACTGAAGCTTTCTTT
once	TRBV13	15	TRBJ2-7	TRBD1	CASSASGTDSYEQYF	TGTGCCAGCAGCGCCTCCGGGACAGACTCCTACGAGCAGTACTTC
NA	TRBV12-3/TRBV12-4	13	TRBJ1-5	TRBD1	CASRLQGDQPQHF	TGTGCCAGCAGGTTACAGGGGGATCAGCCCCAGCATTTT
NA	TRBV7-9	17	TRBJ2-6	TRBD1	CASSLGQGRTGANVLTF	TGTGCCAGCAGCCTCGGACAGGGTAGGACTGGGGCCAACGTCCTGACTTTC
NA	TRBV10-1	16	TRBJ2-2	NA	CASSESGSRNTGELFF	TGCGCCAGCAGTGAGTCGGGTAGCCGGAACACCGGGGAGCTGTTTTTT
NA	TRBV20-1	11	TRBJ2-7	NA	CSAGDSYEQYF	TGCAGTGCAGGGGACTCCTACGAGCAGTACTTC
NA	TRBV7-8	17	TRBJ2-7	NA	CASSLGRGRGSSYEQYF	TGTGCCAGCAGCTTAGGAAGGGGGAGGGGTAGCTCCTACGAGCAGTACTTC
NA	TRBV2	12	TRBJ1-6	NA	CASSDRGSPLHF	TGTGCCAGCAGTGATAGGGGCTCACCCCTCCACTTT
NA	TRBV6-5	15	TRBJ2-5	NA	CASSPTRRIQETQYF	TGTGCCAGCAGTCCGACACGAAGGATCCAAGAGACCCAGTACTTC
NA	TRBV3-1/TRBV3-2	14	TRBJ1-5	NA	CASSQEGGNQPQHF	TGTGCCAGCAGCCAAGAAGGGGGCAATCAGCCCCAGCATTTT
NA	TRBV19	15	TRBJ1-4	NA	CASSIAGTTNEKLFF	TGTGCCAGTAGTATAGCGGGAACAACTAATGAAAAACTGTTTTTT
NA	TRBV7-6	16	TRBJ2-7	NA	CASSLDPSASSYEQYF	TGTGCCAGCAGCTTAGATCCTAGCGCGAGCTCCTACGAGCAGTACTTC
NA	TRBV5-1	15	TRBJ2-1	TRBD2	CASSLAQTSAAEQFF	TGCGCCAGCAGCTTGGCCCAGACTAGCGCGGCTGAGCAGTTCTTC
once	TRBV3-1/TRBV3-2	12	TRBJ2-7	NA	CASSQNGYEQYF	TGTGCCAGCAGCCAAAACGGTTACGAGCAGTACTTC
few	TRBV5-6	16	TRBJ2-1	TRBD2	CASSLVRTRRIGEQFF	TGTGCCAGCAGCTTGGTTCGGACTAGGAGGATAGGTGAGCAGTTCTTC
NA	TRBV4-3	15	TRBJ1-1	NA	CASSQDLGGRTEAFF	TGCGCCAGCAGCCAAGATCTGGGGGGTCGGACTGAAGCTTTCTTT
few	TRBV6-5	13	TRBJ1-2	TRBD1	CASSFGQEYGYTF	TGTGCCAGCAGTTTTGGACAGGAGTATGGCTACACCTTC
NA	TRBV27	18	TRBJ2-3	TRBD2	CASSLGRASGSSTDTQYF	TGTGCCAGCAGTTTAGGTAGGGCTAGCGGCTCTAGCACAGATACGCAGTATTTT
NA	TRBV18	15	TRBJ1-6	TRBD1	CASSPPGQGASPLHF	TGTGCCAGCTCACCACCGGGACAGGGGGCTTCACCCCTCCACTTT
NA	TRBV6-1	15	TRBJ1-5	NA	CASSERVYSNQPQHF	TGTGCCAGCAGTGAACGTGTATATAGCAATCAGCCCCAGCATTTT
NA	TRBV2	17	TRBJ1-5	NA	CASSEALQMASNQPQHF	TGTGCCAGCAGTGAAGCGCTTCAGATGGCCTCCAATCAGCCCCAGCATTTT
NA	TRBV7-6	15	TRBJ1-3	NA	CASSSDSFSGNTIYF	TGTGCCAGCAGCTCGGACTCTTTCTCTGGAAACACCATATATTTT
NA	TRBV19	18	TRBJ2-7	TRBD2	CASSIGTDATGGTYEQYF	TGTGCCAGTAGTATTGGAACAGACGCCACGGGAGGAACCTACGAGCAGTACTTC
once	TRBV19	16	TRBJ2-6	NA	CASRPDSPSGANVLTF	TGTGCCAGTAGGCCCGACAGTCCCTCTGGGGCCAACGTCCTGACTTTC
few	TRBV6-5	15	TRBJ2-7	TRBD1	CASSTHDRGRIEQYF	TGTGCCAGCAGTACTCACGACAGGGGGCGAATCGAGCAGTACTTC
once	TRBV6-6	14	TRBJ2-7	TRBD2	CASSYSGQAHEQYF	TGTGCCAGCAGTTATAGCGGGCAGGCCCATGAGCAGTACTTC
NA	TRBV27	17	TRBJ1-1	TRBD1	CASSLSGQGALGTEAFF	TGTGCCAGCAGTTTATCGGGACAGGGGGCGTTGGGCACTGAAGCTTTCTTT
NA	TRBV9	15	TRBJ1-1	NA	CASSPKTTPKTEAFF	TGTGCCAGCAGCCCCAAGACAACCCCTAAGACTGAAGCTTTCTTT
NA	TRBV7-3	15	TRBJ1-3	NA	CASSPTSSSGNTIYF	TGTGCCAGCAGCCCGACTAGCTCCTCTGGAAACACCATATATTTT
once	TRBV27	15	TRBJ1-1	TRBD1	CASSSSDRGWTEAFF	TGTGCCAGCAGTTCTTCTGACAGGGGGTGGACTGAAGCTTTCTTT
NA	TRBV28	15	TRBJ2-5	TRBD1	CASSRTGTDFETQYF	TGTGCCAGCAGTCGAACAGGGACAGACTTTGAGACCCAGTACTTC
NA	TRBV28	13	TRBJ1-3	NA	CASSKGSGNTIYF	TGTGCCAGCAGTAAGGGGTCCGGAAACACCATATATTTT
NA	TRBV7-8	15	TRBJ1-1	TRBD1	CASSQRQGVVTEAFF	TGTGCCAGCAGCCAGAGACAGGGGGTTGTCACTGAAGCTTTCTTT
few	TRBV29-1	10	TRBJ1-2	TRBD1	CSVGTDGYTF	TGCAGCGTCGGGACAGACGGCTACACCTTC
NA	TRBV7-9	14	TRBJ2-5	NA	CASSFIRREETQYF	TGTGCCAGCAGCTTCATACGCCGGGAGGAGACCCAGTACTTC
NA	TRBV7-6	16	TRBJ2-1	TRBD2	CASSFRLAGEYNEQFF	TGTGCCAGCAGCTTTCGCCTAGCGGGAGAGTACAATGAGCAGTTCTTC
NA	TRBV3-1/TRBV3-2	17	TRBJ2-5	TRBD1	CASSQGLRTGDQETQYF	TGTGCCAGCAGCCAAGGCCTCCGGACAGGGGACCAGGAGACCCAGTACTTC
once	TRBV9	17	TRBJ1-1	TRBD1	CASSGKLGTGENTEAFF	TGTGCCAGCAGCGGGAAACTAGGGACAGGAGAGAACACTGAAGCTTTCTTT
NA	TRBV6-5	13	TRBJ1-2	NA	CASRLVQDYGYTF	TGTGCCAGCAGACTCGTCCAGGACTATGGCTACACCTTC
NA	TRBV29-1	14	TRBJ2-7	TRBD2	CSVTGLAGTYEQYF	TGCAGCGTTACAGGACTAGCGGGGACCTACGAGCAGTACTTC
once	TRBV19	15	TRBJ2-3	NA	CASSSLATSTDTQYF	TGTGCCAGTAGTTCCCTAGCGACTAGCACAGATACGCAGTATTTT
NA	TRBV27	12	TRBJ1-1	NA	CASSSMNTEAFF	TGTGCCAGCAGTTCAATGAACACTGAAGCTTTCTTT